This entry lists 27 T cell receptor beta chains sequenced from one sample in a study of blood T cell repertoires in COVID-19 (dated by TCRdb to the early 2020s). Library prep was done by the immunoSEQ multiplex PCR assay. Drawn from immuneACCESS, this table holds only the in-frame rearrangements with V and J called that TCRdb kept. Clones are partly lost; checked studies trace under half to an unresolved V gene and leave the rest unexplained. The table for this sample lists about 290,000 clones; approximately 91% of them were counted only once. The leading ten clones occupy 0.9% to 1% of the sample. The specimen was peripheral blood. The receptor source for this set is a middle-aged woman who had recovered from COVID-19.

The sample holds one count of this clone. For the CDR3, the DNA is TGTGCCAGCAGCTTAGAGGGGGCGGTGGGCTACAATGAGCAGTTCTTC. Protein: CASSLEGAVGYNEQFF. The chain joins TRBV11-2 to TRBJ2-1, with a possible D match to TRBD1 (6 bases). V was cut by 0 bases and J by 3 bases, with 12 bases left in between. Germline-derived CDR1 and CDR2 are SGHAT and FQNNGV. The CDR3 spans 16 residues. Using reference TRBV11-2 and TRBJ2-1 for the parts outside the CDR3, the full variable domain is EAGVAQSPRYKIIEKRQSVAFWCNPISGHATLYWYQQILGQGPKLLIQFQNNGVVDDSQLPKDRFSAERLKGVDSTLKIQPAKLEDSAVYLCASSLEGAVGYNEQFFGPGTRLTVL.

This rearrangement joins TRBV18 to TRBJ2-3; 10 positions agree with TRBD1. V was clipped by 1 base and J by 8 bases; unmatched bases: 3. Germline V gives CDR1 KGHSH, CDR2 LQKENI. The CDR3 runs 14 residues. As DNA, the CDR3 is TGTGCCAGCTCACCACGACAGGGGGCCGGTACGCAGTATTTT. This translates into CASSPRQGAGTQYF.

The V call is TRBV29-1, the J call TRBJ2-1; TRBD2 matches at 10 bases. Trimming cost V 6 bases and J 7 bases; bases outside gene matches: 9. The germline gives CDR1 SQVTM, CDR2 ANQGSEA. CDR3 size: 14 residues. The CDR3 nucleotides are TGCAGCGTCACACCTAGCGGGAGAGGGAATGAGCAGTTCTTC. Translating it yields CSVTPSGRGNEQFF.

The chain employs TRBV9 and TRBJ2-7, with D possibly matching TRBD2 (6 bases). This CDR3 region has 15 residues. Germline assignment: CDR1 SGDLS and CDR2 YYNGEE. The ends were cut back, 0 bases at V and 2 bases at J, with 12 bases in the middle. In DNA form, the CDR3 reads TGTGCCAGCAGCGTAGCGGGAGAAGGGACCTACGAGCAGTACTTC. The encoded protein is CASSVAGEGTYEQYF.

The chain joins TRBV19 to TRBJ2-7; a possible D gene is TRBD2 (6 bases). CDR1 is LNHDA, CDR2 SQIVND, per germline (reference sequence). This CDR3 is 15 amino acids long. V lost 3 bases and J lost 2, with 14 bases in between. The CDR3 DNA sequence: TGTGCCAGTAGTATCGGGGCTAGCGAAGCCTACGAGCAGTACTTC. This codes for CASSIGASEAYEQYF. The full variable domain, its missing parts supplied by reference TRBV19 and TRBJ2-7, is DGGITQSPKYLFRKEGQNVTLSCEQNLNHDAMYWYRQDPGQGLRLIYYSQIVNDFQKGDIAEGYSVSREKKESFPLTVTSAQKNPTAFYLCASSIGASEAYEQYFGPGTRLTVT.

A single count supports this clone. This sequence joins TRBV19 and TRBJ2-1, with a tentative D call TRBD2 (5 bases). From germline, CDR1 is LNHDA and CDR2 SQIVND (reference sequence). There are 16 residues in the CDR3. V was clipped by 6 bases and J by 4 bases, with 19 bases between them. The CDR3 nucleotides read TGTGCCAGTAGCCCCCTTTATCCGGGAAAATACAATGAGCAGTTCTTC. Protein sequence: CASSPLYPGKYNEQFF.

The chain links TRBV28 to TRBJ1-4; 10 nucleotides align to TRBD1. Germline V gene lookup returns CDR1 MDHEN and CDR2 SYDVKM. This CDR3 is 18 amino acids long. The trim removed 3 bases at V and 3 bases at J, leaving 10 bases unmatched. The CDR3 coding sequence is TGTGCCAGCAGTTTGGGACAGGGGCGTAATCCGGCTAATGAAAAACTGTTTTTT. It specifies CASSLGQGRNPANEKLFF.

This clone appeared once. CDR3 sequence: CASSIGQGGQPQHF. Written as DNA, the CDR3 is TGTGCCAGTAGTATCGGACAGGGTGGACAGCCCCAGCATTTT. The rearrangement uses TRBV19 and TRBJ1-5, with 8 positions matching TRBD1. CDR3 length: 14 amino acids. The germline V gene has CDR1 LNHDA and CDR2 SQIVND (reference sequence). V lost 3 bases and J lost 7; bases outside the gene matches: 5.

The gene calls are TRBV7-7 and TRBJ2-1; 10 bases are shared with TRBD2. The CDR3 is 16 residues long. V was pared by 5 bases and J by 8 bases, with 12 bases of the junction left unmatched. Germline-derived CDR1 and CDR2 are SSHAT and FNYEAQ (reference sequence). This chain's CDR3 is CASSRRAGGPQDEQFF. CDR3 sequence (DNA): TGTGCCAGCAGCCGGAGAGCGGGAGGGCCGCAGGATGAGCAGTTCTTC.

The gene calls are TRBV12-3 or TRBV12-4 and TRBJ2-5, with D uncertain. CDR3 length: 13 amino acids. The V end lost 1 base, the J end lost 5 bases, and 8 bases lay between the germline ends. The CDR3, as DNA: TGTGCCAGCAGTTTAGGGCCCAGGGAGACCCAGTACTTC. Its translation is CASSLGPRETQYF.

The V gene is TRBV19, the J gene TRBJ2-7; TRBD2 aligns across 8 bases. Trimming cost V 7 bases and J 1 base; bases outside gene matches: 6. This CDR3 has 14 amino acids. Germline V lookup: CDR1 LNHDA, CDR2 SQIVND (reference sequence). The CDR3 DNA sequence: TGTGCCAGTACGGTGGTAGCGGGATCCTACGAGCAGTACTTC. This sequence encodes CASTVVAGSYEQYF.

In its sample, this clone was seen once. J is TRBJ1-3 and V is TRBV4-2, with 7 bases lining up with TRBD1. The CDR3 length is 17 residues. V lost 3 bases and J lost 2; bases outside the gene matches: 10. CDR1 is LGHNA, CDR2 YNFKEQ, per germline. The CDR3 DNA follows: TGTGCCAGCAGCCATCAGGAGGACAGGACAGCTGGAAACACCATATATTTT. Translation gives CASSHQEDRTAGNTIYF.

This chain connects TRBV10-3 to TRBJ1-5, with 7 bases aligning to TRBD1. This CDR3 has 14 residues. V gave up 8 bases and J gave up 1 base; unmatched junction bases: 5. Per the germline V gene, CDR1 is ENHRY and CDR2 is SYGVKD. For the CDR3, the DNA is TGTGCCATCGCCCCGGGACAGAGCAATCAGCCCCAGCATTTT. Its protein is CAIAPGQSNQPQHF.

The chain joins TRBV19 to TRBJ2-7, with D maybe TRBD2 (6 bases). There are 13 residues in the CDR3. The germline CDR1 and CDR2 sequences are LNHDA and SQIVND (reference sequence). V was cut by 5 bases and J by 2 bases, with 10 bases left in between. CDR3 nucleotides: TGTGCCAGTAGTGATACTAGCCCCTACGAGCAGTACTTC. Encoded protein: CASSDTSPYEQYF.

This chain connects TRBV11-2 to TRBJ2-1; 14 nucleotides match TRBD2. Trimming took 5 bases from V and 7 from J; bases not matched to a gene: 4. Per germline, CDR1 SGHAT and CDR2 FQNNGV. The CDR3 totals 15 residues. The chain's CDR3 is CASSQTSGGGNEQFF. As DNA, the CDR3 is TGTGCCAGCAGCCAGACTAGCGGGGGGGGTAATGAGCAGTTCTTC.

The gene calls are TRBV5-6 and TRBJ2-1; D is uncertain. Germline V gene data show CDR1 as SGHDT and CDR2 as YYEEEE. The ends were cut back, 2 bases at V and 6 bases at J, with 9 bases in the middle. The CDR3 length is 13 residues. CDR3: CASSFIGGNEQFF. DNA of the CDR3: TGTGCCAGCAGCTTCATAGGCGGCAATGAGCAGTTCTTC.

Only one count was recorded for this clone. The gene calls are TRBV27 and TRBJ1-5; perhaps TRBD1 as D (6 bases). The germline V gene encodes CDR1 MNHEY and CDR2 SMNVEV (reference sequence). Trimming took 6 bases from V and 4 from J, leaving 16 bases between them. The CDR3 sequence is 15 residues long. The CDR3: CASRNMGQGNQPQHF. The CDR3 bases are TGTGCCAGCAGGAACATGGGTCAGGGGAATCAGCCCCAGCATTTT.

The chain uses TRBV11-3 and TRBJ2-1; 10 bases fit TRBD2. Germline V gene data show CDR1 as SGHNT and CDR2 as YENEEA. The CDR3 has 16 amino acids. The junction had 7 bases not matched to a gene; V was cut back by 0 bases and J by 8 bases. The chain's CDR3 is CASSLESLAGVDEQFF. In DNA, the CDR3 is TGTGCCAGCAGCTTAGAAAGCCTAGCGGGAGTAGATGAGCAGTTCTTC.

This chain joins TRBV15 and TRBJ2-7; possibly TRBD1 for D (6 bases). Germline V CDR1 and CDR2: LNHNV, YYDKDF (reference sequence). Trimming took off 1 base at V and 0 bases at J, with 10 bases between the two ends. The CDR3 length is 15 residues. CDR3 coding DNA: TGTGCCACCAGCAGAGGTGGGGGCCTCTCCTACGAGCAGTACTTC. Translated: CATSRGGGLSYEQYF.

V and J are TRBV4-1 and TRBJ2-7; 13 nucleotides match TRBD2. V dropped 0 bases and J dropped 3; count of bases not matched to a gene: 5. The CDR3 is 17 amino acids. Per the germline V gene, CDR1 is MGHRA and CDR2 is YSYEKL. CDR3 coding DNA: TGCGCCAGCAGCCAAGAAGGACTAGCGGGGGCAAACTACGAGCAGTACTTC. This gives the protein CASSQEGLAGANYEQYF.

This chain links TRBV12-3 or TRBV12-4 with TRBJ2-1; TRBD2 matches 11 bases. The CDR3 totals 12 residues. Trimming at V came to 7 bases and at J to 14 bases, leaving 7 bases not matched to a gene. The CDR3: CASKASGRSEFF. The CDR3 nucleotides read TGTGCCAGCAAGGCTAGCGGGAGGTCAGAGTTCTTC.

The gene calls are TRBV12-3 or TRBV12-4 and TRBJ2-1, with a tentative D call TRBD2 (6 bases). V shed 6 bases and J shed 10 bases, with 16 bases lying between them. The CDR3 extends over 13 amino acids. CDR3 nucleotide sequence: TGTGCCAGCAGGGATCTAGCGACCGGCGAGCAGTTCTTC. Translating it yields CASRDLATGEQFF.

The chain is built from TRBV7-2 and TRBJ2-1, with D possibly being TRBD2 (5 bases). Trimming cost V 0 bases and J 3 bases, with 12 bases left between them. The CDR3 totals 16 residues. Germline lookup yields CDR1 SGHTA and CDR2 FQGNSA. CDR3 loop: CASSLAGLGYYNEQFF. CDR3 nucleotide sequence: TGTGCCAGCAGCTTAGCAGGACTCGGGTACTACAATGAGCAGTTCTTC.

The CDR3 coding sequence is TGTGCCAGCAGCTCGCCACAGGGGGCGCGGTACGAGCAGTACTTC. Protein: CASSSPQGARYEQYF. V usage is TRBV7-2 and J usage is TRBJ2-7; TRBD1 matches 9 bases. Germline lookup yields CDR1 SGHTA and CDR2 FQGNSA. V lost 4 bases to trimming and J lost 4 bases; unmatched junction nucleotides: 8. The CDR3 contains 15 residues. Full variable domain (missing parts from reference TRBV7-2 and TRBJ2-7): GAGVSQSPSNKVTEKGKDVELRCDPISGHTALYWYRQSLGQGLEFLIYFQGNSAPDKSGLPSDRFSAERTGGSVSTLTIQRTQQEDSAVYLCASSSPQGARYEQYFGPGTRLTVT.

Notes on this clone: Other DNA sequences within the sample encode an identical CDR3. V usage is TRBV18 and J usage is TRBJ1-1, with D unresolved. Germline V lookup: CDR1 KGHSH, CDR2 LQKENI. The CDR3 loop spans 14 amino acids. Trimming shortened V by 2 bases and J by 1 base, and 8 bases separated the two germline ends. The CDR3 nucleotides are TGTGCCAGCTCACCAGTCGGCGGGAACACTGAAGCTTTCTTT. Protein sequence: CASSPVGGNTEAFF.

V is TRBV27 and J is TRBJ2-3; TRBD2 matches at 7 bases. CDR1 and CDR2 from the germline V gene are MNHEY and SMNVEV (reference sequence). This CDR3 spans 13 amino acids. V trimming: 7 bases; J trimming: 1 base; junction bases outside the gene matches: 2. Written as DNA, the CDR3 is TGTGCCAGCACGCTAGCGGGCACAGATACGCAGTATTTT. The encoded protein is CASTLAGTDTQYF.

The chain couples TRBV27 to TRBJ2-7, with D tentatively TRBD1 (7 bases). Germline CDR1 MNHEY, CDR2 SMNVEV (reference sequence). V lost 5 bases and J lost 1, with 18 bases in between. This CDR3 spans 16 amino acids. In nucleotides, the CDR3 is TGTGCCAGCAGTACCCTCGGGGGACAGCCATCCTACGAGCAGTACTTC. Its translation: CASSTLGGQPSYEQYF.